These 23 T cell receptor beta chains were all obtained from the same sample, sequenced in a study of blood T cell repertoires in COVID-19. The protocol was immunoSEQ multiplex PCR, while the TCRdb copy is restricted to in-frame clones and leaves out a portion. The sample holds 150,000 to 200,000 clones; around 83% are singletons and the top ten take 0.99%. Sequencing was carried out using peripheral blood. These receptors came from a man aged 18-30 years with acute or convalescent COVID-19.

The chain joins TRBV14 to TRBJ2-5; the match to TRBD1 covers 7 bases. In germline, CDR1 is SGHDN, CDR2 FVKESK. The ends lost 4 bases at V and 5 bases at J; junction bases unmatched: 7. The CDR3 contains 14 residues. CDR3 sequence reads: CASSPEDRAETQYF. DNA of the CDR3: TGTGCCAGCAGCCCAGAAGACAGGGCGGAGACCCAGTACTTC.

The V gene is TRBV3-1 (or the pseudogene TRBV3-2), the J gene TRBJ2-3, with 9 bases lining up with TRBD2. This CDR3 contains 16 residues. CDR1 is LGHDT, CDR2 YNNKEL, per germline (reference sequence). Trimming cost V 5 bases and J 6 bases; bases outside gene matches: 12. The CDR3 protein is CASSFWGGGGMDTQYF. CDR3 DNA sequence: TGTGCCAGCAGCTTCTGGGGCGGGGGGGGCATGGATACGCAGTATTTT.

V gene TRBV5-4 combines with J gene TRBJ2-7; 12 bases line up with TRBD2. The CDR3 sequence is 16 residues long. The J segment lost 2 bases and the V segment lost 4 bases, leaving 7 bases of the junction unmatched. Germline assignment: CDR1 SGHNT and CDR2 YYREEE (reference sequence). The CDR3 bases are TGTGCCAGCAGCAGCGCGACTAGCGGGGGCCCCTACGAGCAGTACTTC. The encoded protein is CASSSATSGGPYEQYF.

This clone appeared a single time. The chain employs TRBV2 and TRBJ2-7, with a weak D call TRBD2 (6 bases). The CDR3 consists of 12 residues. Germline V gives CDR1 SNHLY, CDR2 FYNNEI. V gave up 7 bases and J gave up 3 bases, with 10 bases separating them. The CDR3 sequence is CASTGESYEQYF. The CDR3 DNA follows: TGTGCCAGCACGGGAGAGAGCTACGAGCAGTACTTC.

This clone occurred once. The V gene is TRBV5-4, the J gene TRBJ1-1, with 9 bases lining up with TRBD1. CDR3 length equals 14 residues. J was trimmed by 7 bases and V by 4 bases; bases with no gene match: 8. Looked up from germline, CDR1 is SGHNT and CDR2 is YYREEE (reference sequence). CDR3 protein: CASSPGTGLFEAFF. The CDR3 DNA follows: TGTGCCAGCAGCCCGGGGACAGGGCTATTTGAAGCTTTCTTT.

The chain uses TRBV19 and TRBJ2-1; D is possibly TRBD1 (6 bases). Germline V CDR1 and CDR2: LNHDA, SQIVND (reference sequence). There are 15 residues in the CDR3. V lost 4 bases, J lost 4 bases, and 14 bases lay in between. The CDR3 region is CASSTYRERYNEQFF. CDR3 nucleotide sequence: TGTGCCAGTAGTACCTACAGGGAGAGGTACAATGAGCAGTTCTTC.

This chain connects TRBV6-6 to TRBJ2-7; a weak D match, TRBD1 (7 bases). The CDR3 is 15 amino acids. The V end was cut by 6 bases, the J end by 0 bases, with 15 bases between. The germline CDR1 and CDR2 sequences are MNHNY and SVGAGI (reference sequence). Here the CDR3 DNA reads TGTGCCAGCAGCTCGACAGGGAGGAGCTCCTACGAGCAGTACTTC. This translates into CASSSTGRSSYEQYF.

This rearrangement joins TRBV20-1 to TRBJ1-5; weak D call: TRBD1 (5 bases). V shed 4 bases and J shed 0 bases, with 13 bases lying between them. The V gene's germline CDR1 is DFQATT and CDR2 SNEGSKA (reference sequence). The CDR3 sequence is 15 residues long. Here the CDR3 reads CSATDRTNSNQPQHF. CDR3 DNA: TGCAGTGCTACTGACAGAACCAATAGCAATCAGCCCCAGCATTTT.

This sequence joins TRBV25-1 and TRBJ2-2, with D possibly being TRBD2 (5 bases). The germline V and J ends were trimmed by 4 bases and 3 bases, with 12 bases remaining between them. This CDR3 spans 15 amino acids. The germline V gene has CDR1 MGHDK and CDR2 SYGVNS. The CDR3 spells CASSANGRDTGELFF. CDR3 DNA sequence: TGTGCCAGCAGTGCCAATGGGCGGGACACCGGGGAGCTGTTTTTT.

In nucleotides, the CDR3 is TGTGCCAGCAGGTCGACAGGGGCGAACTATGGCTACACCTTC. This gives the protein CASRSTGANYGYTF. The chain employs TRBV28 and TRBJ1-2, with 8 bases fitting TRBD1. The V and J ends lost 6 bases and 2 bases, in that order; junction bases with no gene match: 5. This CDR3 spans 14 amino acids. Germline CDR1 reads MDHEN; CDR2 reads SYDVKM.

This chain connects TRBV3-1 (or the pseudogene TRBV3-2) to TRBJ2-7; 7 bases line up with TRBD2. CDR3 length equals 17 residues. CDR1 and CDR2 from the germline V gene are LGHDT and YNNKEL (reference sequence). J was trimmed by 3 bases and V by 0 bases; bases with no gene match: 11. CDR3 nucleotides: TGTGCCAGCAGCCAAGAAGTTATTGCGGGGGACCGCTACGAGCAGTACTTC. Translated: CASSQEVIAGDRYEQYF.

This sequence joins TRBV3-1 (or the pseudogene TRBV3-2) and TRBJ2-3; D is possibly TRBD2 (6 bases). The CDR3 consists of 19 residues. CDR1 is LGHDT, CDR2 YNNKEL, per germline (reference sequence). V was cut by 2 bases and J by 2 bases, with 23 bases left in between. CDR3 nucleotide sequence: TGTGCCAGCAGCCAACCTGACCCGACTAGTGCCCAACCCACAGATACGCAGTATTTT. Translation: CASSQPDPTSAQPTDTQYF.

The chain is built from TRBV6-5 and TRBJ2-2, with D tentatively TRBD1 (6 bases). The V and J ends lost 6 bases and 9 bases respectively, with 14 bases between them. CDR1 is MNHEY, CDR2 SVGAGI, per germline. CDR3 size: 13 residues. Written as DNA, the CDR3 is TGTGCCAGCAGCCGCAGGGGTTACCGGGAGCTGTTTTTT. It yields the protein CASSRRGYRELFF.

This rearrangement joins TRBV7-6 to TRBJ2-3; D unresolved. The CDR3 is 16 residues long. Trimming pared 2 bases from V and 4 bases from J, leaving 16 bases between. Germline V CDR1 and CDR2: SGHVS, FNYEAQ. The CDR3 sequence: CASSLISYNPADTQYF. The CDR3 nucleotides are TGTGCCAGCAGCTTAATAAGTTACAATCCTGCAGATACGCAGTATTTT. Drawing the rest from reference TRBV7-6 and TRBJ2-3, the complete variable domain is GAGVSQSPRYKVTKRGQDVALRCDPISGHVSLYWYRQALGQGPEFLTYFNYEAQQDKSGLPNDRFSAERPEGSISTLTIQRTEQRDSAMYRCASSLISYNPADTQYFGPGTRLTVL.

This chain joins TRBV5-1 and TRBJ1-6; D is possibly TRBD1 (6 bases). This CDR3 spans 16 amino acids. V was shortened by 0 bases and J by 2 bases, with 9 bases between the two germline ends. The germline V gene encodes CDR1 SGHRS and CDR2 YFSETQ. CDR3 protein: CASSLEGQTYNSPLHF. The DNA of the CDR3 is TGCGCCAGCAGCTTGGAAGGACAGACCTATAATTCACCCCTCCACTTT.

The chain carries TRBV24-1 and TRBJ2-5, with D maybe TRBD2 (6 bases). This CDR3 has 16 amino acids. The germline CDR1 and CDR2 sequences are KGHDR and SFDVKD. Deletions cut 4 bases from V and 4 bases from J, with 18 bases between. CDR3 nucleotides: TGTGCCACCAGTGAACCCGACTCCGGGGGTCGAGAGACCCAGTACTTC. It codes for CATSEPDSGGRETQYF.

In its sample, this clone was seen once. The V and J genes are TRBV4-1 and TRBJ1-1; weak D call: TRBD1 (6 bases). CDR3 length: 16 amino acids. Germline values: CDR1 MGHRA, CDR2 YSYEKL. Trimming cost V 2 bases and J 5 bases, with 18 bases left between them. CDR3 in amino acids: CASSQSTGIGWTEAFF. The CDR3 DNA reads TGCGCCAGCAGCCAATCCACAGGGATCGGATGGACTGAAGCTTTCTTT.

In nucleotides, the CDR3 is TGCGCCAGCAGCTTGCCCGGGTCGGCAAACACTGAAGCTTTCTTT. This translates into CASSLPGSANTEAFF. The V and J genes are TRBV5-1 and TRBJ1-1, with D unresolved. V lost 1 base to trimming and J lost 2 bases, with 12 bases between them. CDR3 length equals 15 residues. CDR1 is SGHRS, CDR2 YFSETQ, per germline. The complete variable domain, with remaining parts taken from reference TRBV5-1 and TRBJ1-1, reads KAGVTQTPRYLIKTRGQQVTLSCSPISGHRSVSWYQQTPGQGLQFLFEYFSETQRNKGNFPGRFSGRQFSNSRSEMNVSTLELGDSALYLCASSLPGSANTEAFFGQGTRLTVV.

The rearrangement joins TRBV9 to TRBJ1-1; 8 bases fit TRBD1. The CDR3 contains 17 residues. Per germline, CDR1 SGDLS and CDR2 YYNGEE. J gave up 3 bases and V 3 bases, and 13 bases lay outside the gene matches. In nucleotides, the CDR3 is TGTGCCAGCAGCGGCGTCCGGGACAGGAGGCAGGACACTGAAGCTTTCTTT. Protein product: CASSGVRDRRQDTEAFF.

The CDR3 loop is CASSSGQGAYGYTF. The CDR3 DNA reads TGTGCCAGCAGCTCGGGACAGGGGGCTTATGGCTACACCTTC. This rearrangement joins TRBV5-5 to TRBJ1-2; 12 bases are shared with TRBD1. CDR1 is SGHKS and CDR2 is YYEKEE in the germline V gene (reference sequence). Germline trimming cut 3 bases from V and 5 bases from J; bases unmatched to any gene: 2. The CDR3 sequence is 14 residues long.

The rearrangement links TRBV7-8 to TRBJ1-1, with 7 bases matching TRBD1. There are 16 residues in the CDR3. With 1 base clipped from V and 1 base from J, the junction kept 6 bases outside the gene matches. Germline V CDR1 and CDR2: SGHVS, FQNEAQ. The CDR3 sequence: CASSLVGQAGNTEAFF. CDR3 nucleotides: TGTGCCAGCAGCTTAGTAGGACAGGCGGGGAACACTGAAGCTTTCTTT.

The J gene is TRBJ1-1, the V gene TRBV5-1; 7 nucleotides agree with TRBD1. The CDR3 is 15 residues long. Germline V CDR1 and CDR2: SGHRS, YFSETQ. Trimming at V came to 2 bases and at J to 4 bases, leaving 8 bases not matched to a gene. This CDR3 is CASSFPRQGGTEAFF. For the CDR3, the DNA is TGCGCCAGCAGCTTTCCACGACAGGGAGGCACTGAAGCTTTCTTT.

The chain joins TRBV19 to TRBJ1-3; D is unresolved. The CDR3 covers 13 residues. The V end was cut by 7 bases, the J end by 2 bases, with 9 bases between. CDR1 and CDR2 from the germline V gene are LNHDA and SQIVND (reference sequence). The CDR3 protein is CASIRTAGNTIYF. CDR3 nucleotide sequence: TGTGCCAGTATTCGAACAGCTGGAAACACCATATATTTT. Using reference TRBV19 and TRBJ1-3 for the parts outside the CDR3, the full variable domain is DGGITQSPKYLFRKEGQNVTLSCEQNLNHDAMYWYRQDPGQGLRLIYYSQIVNDFQKGDIAEGYSVSREKKESFPLTVTSAQKNPTAFYLCASIRTAGNTIYFGEGSWLTVV.